Following are 13 T cell receptor beta chains from one sample sequenced in a study of technical replicates of blood from several donors. The data were produced by immunoSEQ multiplex PCR, yet TCRdb's version contains in-frame clones alone and is incomplete. The sample contains under 15,000 clones, under 95% of which appear only once. Sequenced sample: PBMCs. Receptors were obtained from a human donor in good health.

This rearrangement joins TRBV30 to TRBJ2-7; tentative D call: TRBD2 (7 bases). CDR1 and CDR2 (germline): GTSNPN, SVGIG (reference sequence). CDR3 length equals 14 residues. With 5 bases removed from V and 3 bases from J, the gap between germline ends came to 17 bases. Here the CDR3 reads CAWDLGGGYYEQYF. In DNA form, the CDR3 reads TGTGCCTGGGACCTAGGGGGGGGATACTACGAGCAGTACTTC.

The chain joins TRBV19 to TRBJ1-5, with D hard to call. V lost 3 bases to trimming and J lost 6 bases, with 9 bases between them. The CDR3 length is 13 residues. The V gene's germline CDR1 is LNHDA and CDR2 SQIVND (reference sequence). The CDR3 loop is CASSMGGSQPQHF. The CDR3 DNA sequence: TGTGCCAGTAGTATGGGAGGGTCTCAGCCCCAGCATTTT.

The chain joins TRBV27 to TRBJ2-5; D gene unclear. CDR1 is MNHEY and CDR2 is SMNVEV in the germline V gene (reference sequence). The CDR3 runs to 14 residues. V was shortened by 5 bases and J by 1 base, with 11 bases between the two germline ends. CDR3 protein: CASSRWAAQETQYF. CDR3 nucleotide sequence: TGTGCCAGCAGTAGGTGGGCCGCCCAAGAGACCCAGTACTTC.

The V gene is TRBV7-9, the J gene TRBJ2-7; TRBD2 agrees at 10 bases. The CDR3 extends over 14 amino acids. CDR1 and CDR2 from the germline V gene are SEHNR and FQNEAQ (reference sequence). With 4 bases clipped from V and 6 bases from J, the junction kept 6 bases outside the gene matches. The CDR3 here is CASSSSGSPTEQYF. The DNA for the CDR3 is TGTGCCAGCAGCTCTAGCGGGAGTCCTACCGAGCAGTACTTC.

The chain combines TRBV9 with TRBJ2-7; 8 bases align to TRBD2. V shed 0 bases and J 2 bases; nucleotides not matched to a gene: 4. Per germline, CDR1 SGDLS and CDR2 YYNGEE. The CDR3 runs 15 residues. For the CDR3, the DNA is TGTGCCAGCAGCGTAGATGGTAGCGGGACCTACGAGCAGTACTTC. It is translated as CASSVDGSGTYEQYF.

This clone has only one observation. This chain uses TRBV25-1 with TRBJ1-1; tentative D call: TRBD1 (5 bases). This CDR3 is built from 15 residues. Trimming took off 6 bases at V and 1 base at J, with 15 bases between the two ends. Germline V lookup: CDR1 MGHDK, CDR2 SYGVNS. The CDR3 protein is CASRLLQVKNTEAFF. CDR3 DNA: TGTGCCAGCAGACTCCTACAGGTCAAGAACACTGAAGCTTTCTTT. Together with reference TRBV25-1 and TRBJ1-1, the CDR3 gives the full variable domain: EADIYQTPRYLVIGTGKKITLECSQTMGHDKMYWYQQDPGMELHLIHYSYGVNSTEKGDLSSESTVSRIRTEHFPLTLESARPSHTSQYLCASRLLQVKNTEAFFGQGTRLTVV.

The chain combines TRBV30 with TRBJ1-5, with D tentatively TRBD1 (5 bases). Germline lookup yields CDR1 GTSNPN and CDR2 SVGIG (reference sequence). There are 14 residues in the CDR3. V was pared by 0 bases and J by 5 bases, with 11 bases between. CDR3 protein: CAWSVNRNDQPQHF. CDR3 coding DNA: TGTGCCTGGAGTGTAAACAGGAACGATCAGCCCCAGCATTTT.

This chain joins TRBV19 and TRBJ1-2; D perhaps matches TRBD1 (6 bases). Germline-derived CDR1 and CDR2 are LNHDA and SQIVND (reference sequence). This CDR3 contains 14 residues. V lost 5 bases and J lost 1, with 11 bases in between. The CDR3 spells CASSALDSNYGYTF. The CDR3 DNA sequence: TGTGCCAGTAGTGCCTTGGACAGTAACTATGGCTACACCTTC.

The J gene is TRBJ2-1, the V gene TRBV11-2, with 8 bases that match TRBD1. The V segment lost 6 bases and the J segment 6 bases; nucleotides outside the gene matches: 4. Per germline, CDR1 SGHAT and CDR2 FQNNGV. The CDR3 sequence is 13 residues long. The CDR3 sequence: CASSFTGGNEQFF. CDR3 nucleotide sequence: TGTGCCAGCAGTTTTACAGGGGGCAATGAGCAGTTCTTC.

The CDR3, as DNA: TGTGCCAGCAGCGTCAGGTTGAACACTGAAGCTTTCTTT. Its translation is CASSVRLNTEAFF. The chain is built from TRBV9 and TRBJ1-1; D uncertain. V was clipped by 2 bases and J by 0 bases, with 5 bases between them. The CDR3 loop spans 13 amino acids. Germline V gene lookup returns CDR1 SGDLS and CDR2 YYNGEE.

This chain joins TRBV7-9 and TRBJ2-7; TRBD2 aligns across 13 bases. Germline V gene lookup returns CDR1 SEHNR and CDR2 FQNEAQ (reference sequence). The CDR3 has 17 amino acids. V shed 5 bases and J 4 bases; nucleotides not matched to a gene: 11. In DNA, the CDR3 is TGTGCCAGCAGCACGGGATCGGGACTAGCGGGGACTTACGAGCAGTACTTC. It encodes CASSTGSGLAGTYEQYF.

The chain is built from TRBV6-5 and TRBJ2-7, with 7 bases lining up with TRBD1. The junction had 1 base not matched to a gene; V was cut back by 0 bases and J by 5 bases. The CDR3 runs 13 residues. Looked up from germline, CDR1 is MNHEY and CDR2 is SVGAGI. CDR3 nucleotides: TGTGCCAGCAGTTACTCAGGGGGCCACGAGCAGTACTTC. Its translation is CASSYSGGHEQYF.

This clone has a single count. The rearrangement joins TRBV5-1 to TRBJ1-4; 9 bases are a match to TRBD1. This CDR3 has 14 amino acids. Germline CDR1 is SGHRS and CDR2 is YFSETQ. With V trimmed by 2 bases and J by 6 bases, 2 bases remained unmatched. For the CDR3, the DNA is TGCGCCAGCAGCTTACGGACAGGGGATGAAAAACTGTTTTTT. Protein: CASSLRTGDEKLFF. Variable domain in full (rest from reference TRBV5-1 and TRBJ1-4): KAGVTQTPRYLIKTRGQQVTLSCSPISGHRSVSWYQQTPGQGLQFLFEYFSETQRNKGNFPGRFSGRQFSNSRSEMNVSTLELGDSALYLCASSLRTGDEKLFFGSGTQLSVL.